This paragraph reports one T cell receptor (beta chain). What this receptor recognizes is not known. Base-call qualities are not available, and no considerably larger clone is one nucleotide away. These data originate in a study of blood T cell repertoires in COVID-19 (dated by TCRdb to 2018 to 2020). Background for the entire study: Samples covering the acute and convalescent phases of COVID-19 were provided by collaborators in the United States, Italy and Spain. The material from the prospective study consisted of cDNA or gDNA derived from T cells, B-cell-depleted T cells, or PBMCs. The dataset comprised deeply sampled blood TCRbeta repertoires from subjects exposed to, actively infected with, or recovered from COVID-19. A freely available public database, intended as a resource for researchers studying the immune response to SARS-CoV-2, is where the repertoires were released. Samples came from the ongoing ImmuneRACE study (first 160 participants) plus 1,254 subjects from 6 global collaborators. A de-identified subject ID, COVID-19 status, age in years and sex were almost always included in the sample metadata. Where available, HLA class I and class II types were obtained from metadata supplied by the sample provider rather than from assay-based typing.

The collaborating institutions used their own protocols to collect whole blood in K2EDTA tubes. For TCRbeta analysis, collaborators shipped samples in one of three forms: frozen whole blood, isolated PBMCs, or DNA extracted from either of those sample types. At the junction V is shortened by 9 bases and J by 0 bases; bases outside the gene matches: 8. The CDR3 starts with the cysteine, ends with the phenylalanine, and has 16 residues. The kept DNA is CDR3 alone, 48 bases in frame from the first base. In the germline V gene (reference sequence), CDR1 corresponds to SEHNR and CDR2 to FQNEAQ. General study outcomes and caveats: The amount of clinical and demographic metadata varied by source and participant and was provided uncurated.

TCRbeta CDR3 regions were amplified from genomic DNA using the immunoSEQ Assay, a bias-controlled multiplex PCR. The paper's processing steps were these. The number of nucleated cells in each sample was estimated by amplification of reference gene primers within the assay. Sequence reads were collapsed and filtered to measure the absolute abundance of every unique TCRbeta CDR3 rearrangement. For each sample, productive Simpson clonality was calculated as the square root of Simpson's diversity index over productive rearrangements. TCRdb mirrors the immuneACCESS table, restricted to in-frame sequences. Some clones are absent from its copies; in checked studies, under half trace to an unresolved V gene, and the reason for the others is unknown. That table gives V, J and clone size, and the DNA gave D and trimming. This sample is represented by around 60,000 clones; around 90% of them were singletons. Roughly 3.5% of the sample goes to the ten largest clones.

The rearrangement combines TRBV7-9 with TRBJ2-1; a stretch of 10 junction bases matches TRBD2. The TCR comes from a man in his fifties or sixties with active COVID-19. The sequencing input was peripheral blood. The encoded CDR3 is CASDPGLAASYNEQFF. Read as DNA, the sequence is TGTGCCAGTGACCCCGGACTAGCGGCCTCCTACAATGAGCAGTTCTTC.